The 16 T cell receptor beta chains below were found in one sample sequenced in a study of response to subunit inactivated influenza vaccine. TCRdb used MiXCR to reprocess the RT-PCR reads, holding one entry per CDR3 protein. This sample carries about 540,000 distinct CDR3 sequences, roughly 23% of them seen once, and the ten largest clones take around 2.8%. This same sample was also part of a study on T cells expressing NK-cell markers. Turning to that study: TCR beta cDNA was generated via 5'RACE template switching incorporating UMIs.

Sequenced here: CD4+ T cells sorted from PBMCs, sampled about 13 days after vaccination. These receptors all come from a man aged 50-59 years who received an inactivated influenza vaccine.

The chain combines TRBV11-2 with TRBJ2-1; TRBD2 aligns across 7 bases. CDR1 SGHAT and CDR2 FQNNGV come from the germline V gene. The trim removed 2 bases at V and 7 bases at J, leaving 11 bases unmatched. CDR3 size: 16 residues. Here the CDR3 reads CASSLPTGGWSNEQFF. CDR3 bases: TGTGCCAGCAGCTTACCCACCGGGGGGTGGTCAAATGAGCAGTTCTTC.

V usage is TRBV18 and J usage is TRBJ2-4; D unresolved. Germline values: CDR1 KGHSH, CDR2 LQKENI. This CDR3 is built from 13 residues. V was trimmed by 0 bases and J by 7 bases, leaving 7 bases between them. In DNA, the CDR3 is TGTGCCAGCTCACCACCCCAGAGGAACATTCAGTACTTC. Translation gives CASSPPQRNIQYF.

The table lists this clonotype with a few counts. The genes are TRBV5-1 and TRBJ2-1; TRBD2 is a possible D gene (5 bases). V gave up 0 bases and J gave up 0 bases, with 10 bases separating them. The CDR3 has 16 amino acids. Germline V gives CDR1 SGHRS, CDR2 YFSETQ. The CDR3 DNA is TGCGCCAGCAGCTTGGGAGGGAGTCACTCCTACAATGAGCAGTTCTTC. Translation gives CASSLGGSHSYNEQFF.

This chain joins TRBV3-1 and TRBJ2-7, with D possibly being TRBD2 (5 bases). The CDR3 is 18 amino acids. V lost 3 bases to trimming and J lost 3 bases, with 24 bases between them. Germline V CDR1 and CDR2: LGHDT, YNNKEL (reference sequence). Here the CDR3 DNA reads TGTGCCAGCAGCCATGCAACCCGAATCCGGGGAAAATACTACGAGCAGTACTTC. This encodes CASSHATRIRGKYYEQYF.

This chain joins TRBV10-3 and TRBJ2-5; maybe TRBD1 (6 bases). CDR3 length: 15 amino acids. Germline-derived CDR1 and CDR2 are ENHRY and SYGVKD. V was trimmed by 0 bases and J by 1 base, leaving 9 bases between them. CDR3 DNA: TGTGCCATCAGTGAGTCGGGGGCCACCCAAGAGACCCAGTACTTC. Its translation: CAISESGATQETQYF.

This clonotype was picked up many times. The chain links TRBV7-2 to TRBJ2-2; tentatively, D is TRBD1 or TRBD2 (7 bases each). Between the trimmed V and J ends, which lost 6 bases and 5 bases, there was a span of 13 bases. Germline V lookup: CDR1 SGHTA, CDR2 FQGNSA. The length of the CDR3 is 14 residues. CDR3 nucleotide sequence: TGTGCCAGCAGTCCCAGGGGGGGAACCGGGGAGCTGTTTTTT. Amino acid sequence: CASSPRGGTGELFF. Looking up the rest from reference TRBV7-2 and TRBJ2-2 gives the full variable domain: GAGVSQSPSNKVTEKGKDVELRCDPISGHTALYWYRQSLGQGLEFLIYFQGNSAPDKSGLPSDRFSAERTGGSVSTLTIQRTQQEDSAVYLCASSPRGGTGELFFGEGSRLTVL.

The chain is built from TRBV4-3 and TRBJ2-7; D remains ambiguous. The CDR3 totals 15 residues. Looked up from germline, CDR1 is LGHNA and CDR2 is YSLEER. Deletions cut 0 bases from V and 3 bases from J, with 12 bases between. This chain's CDR3 is CASSQDFNSFYEQYF. CDR3 in DNA: TGCGCCAGCAGCCAAGATTTCAACAGCTTCTACGAGCAGTACTTC.

The rearrangement uses TRBV6-1 and TRBJ2-7; 8 nucleotides agree with TRBD2. The J segment lost 0 bases and the V segment lost 4 bases, leaving 11 bases of the junction unmatched. Germline lookup yields CDR1 MNHNS and CDR2 SASEGT. This CDR3 spans 17 amino acids. In DNA, the CDR3 is TGTGCCAGCAGTGCCGCTGGGGCGGGAGGATTCTCCTACGAGCAGTACTTC. Residues: CASSAAGAGGFSYEQYF.

This clonotype was seen at least ten times. The gene calls are TRBV11-2 and TRBJ1-1; perhaps TRBD1 as D (6 bases). With 1 base removed from V and 4 bases from J, the gap between germline ends came to 10 bases. The germline V gene encodes CDR1 SGHAT and CDR2 FQNNGV. The CDR3 covers 14 residues. This CDR3 reads CASSLGQGSTEAFF. The DNA of the CDR3 is TGTGCCAGCAGCTTAGGCCAGGGGAGCACTGAAGCTTTCTTT. The full variable domain, in which reference TRBV11-2 and TRBJ1-1 provide the parts outside the CDR3, is EAGVAQSPRYKIIEKRQSVAFWCNPISGHATLYWYQQILGQGPKLLIQFQNNGVVDDSQLPKDRFSAERLKGVDSTLKIQPAKLEDSAVYLCASSLGQGSTEAFFGQGTRLTVV.

The chain is built from TRBV5-1 and TRBJ2-7; 8 nucleotides align to TRBD1. Looked up from germline, CDR1 is SGHRS and CDR2 is YFSETQ. After removal of 6 bases from V and 2 bases from J, the junction contained 7 bases not matched to a gene. This CDR3 is 14 amino acids long. The CDR3 nucleotides read TGCGCCAGCACCACAGGGGGGAGCACCTACGAGCAGTACTTC. Protein product: CASTTGGSTYEQYF.

This clonotype was found many times. The chain combines TRBV24-1 with TRBJ2-2; D remains unclear. The CDR3 runs to 13 residues. V was pared by 5 bases and J by 4 bases, with 7 bases between. In germline, CDR1 is KGHDR, CDR2 SFDVKD. CDR3 protein: CATSALTTGELFF. CDR3 sequence (DNA): TGTGCCACCAGTGCCTTAACCACCGGGGAGCTGTTTTTT.

The rearrangement links TRBV20-1 to TRBJ2-3; 7 bases are a match to TRBD2. Per the germline V gene, CDR1 is DFQATT and CDR2 is SNEGSKA (reference sequence). CDR3 length equals 15 residues. The V gene end was trimmed by 3 bases and the J gene end by 1 base; junction bases not matched to a gene: 7. CDR3 DNA: TGCAGTGCTAGTGTAGGCGGGGGTGGCACAGATACGCAGTATTTT. Translation: CSASVGGGGTDTQYF.

This clonotype was detected a few times. V and J are TRBV4-1 and TRBJ2-7, with D possibly matching TRBD1 (5 bases). The length of the CDR3 is 13 residues. Germline loops: CDR1 MGHRA, CDR2 YSYEKL. The V and J ends lost 5 bases and 6 bases respectively, with 14 bases between them. CDR3 bases: TGCGCCAGCAGCTCCCTTGTCCAGGGCGAGCAGTACTTC. It translates to CASSSLVQGEQYF.

The genes are TRBV5-1 and TRBJ2-1, with D possibly being TRBD1 (6 bases). The CDR3 covers 16 residues. Trimming took 0 bases from V and 7 from J, leaving 17 bases between them. The germline gives CDR1 SGHRS, CDR2 YFSETQ. The CDR3 reads CASSLAPGDYSNEQFF. The CDR3 DNA reads TGCGCCAGCAGCTTGGCCCCAGGGGATTATTCGAATGAGCAGTTCTTC.

This clonotype has ten or more counts. This chain connects TRBV9 to TRBJ1-1, with a weak D call TRBD1 (6 bases). Germline V gives CDR1 SGDLS, CDR2 YYNGEE. Trimming took off 4 bases at V and 4 bases at J, with 14 bases between the two ends. This CDR3 region has 14 residues. CDR3 sequence (DNA): TGTGCCAGCAGCCCGCAGGGAGGGGGCACTGAAGCTTTCTTT. Encoded protein: CASSPQGGGTEAFF. The full variable domain, completed using reference TRBV9 and TRBJ1-1, is DSGVTQTPKHLITATGQRVTLRCSPRSGDLSVYWYQQSLDQGLQFLIQYYNGEERAKGNILERFSAQQFPDLHSELNLSSLELGDSALYFCASSPQGGGTEAFFGQGTRLTVV.

The sample holds a few counts of this clonotype. This chain connects TRBV4-2 to TRBJ2-1; weak D call: TRBD2 (5 bases). The germline gives CDR1 LGHNA, CDR2 YNFKEQ. The CDR3 is 15 amino acids. Trimming removed 1 base at V and 3 bases at J, with 10 bases between. The CDR3 here is CASSQVLDFYNEQFF. The CDR3 DNA sequence: TGTGCCAGCAGCCAAGTTCTGGACTTCTACAATGAGCAGTTCTTC.